Detailed here is one T cell receptor beta chain. Its antigen is still unknown. The CDR3 length is 16 residues. Germline V gives CDR1 LNHDA, CDR2 SQIVND (reference sequence). Trimming left V 3 bases short and J 6 bases short, with 18 bases between. The data stem from a study of cytomegalovirus exposure and HLA in healthy donors. Study-wide points: Indistinguishability led to the exclusion of some V segments, TRBV6-2 and TRBV6-3 included. Later analysis suggested most CMV-associated TCR beta chains were HLA-restricted.

Vbeta (60) and Jbeta (13) primers were used in the PCR. Produced via immunoSEQ multiplex PCR; TCRdb's table is partial and in-frame only. The sample has roughly 98,000 clones; less than 65% are singletons. What was sequenced was PBMCs. The TCR sequence derives from a woman aged 25 to 45 in good health and CMV-seropositive. The chain uses TRBV19 and TRBJ2-1; weak D call: TRBD2 (5 bases). The CDR3 loop reads CASSIMVAIGGNEQFF. CDR3 bases: TGTGCCAGTAGTATTATGGTGGCAATAGGAGGCAATGAGCAGTTCTTC.